These T cell receptor beta chains were read from a single sample in a study of blood T cell repertoires in COVID-19. Assay used: immunoSEQ multiplex PCR; TCRdb lists only in-frame clones, some missing. The table shows about 260,000 clones, with about 88% occurring only once. Sample: peripheral blood. Receptors were obtained from a man aged 55 to 70 who had recovered from COVID-19. The CDR3 runs from the conserved cysteine through the conserved F or W. The D gene is left open where the match is weak. Clone sizes are given selectively: once, few, many, or a class where the clone is expanded.

d_gene | j_gene | v_gene | abundance | CDR3nt | CDR3aa
. | TRBJ2-3 | TRBV7-2 | . | TGTGCCAGCAGCTTACGGCAGGGGTTAGATACGCAGTATTTT | CASSLRQGLDTQYF
. | TRBJ2-2 | TRBV6-6 | . | TGTGCCAGCAGTTACTCGAGGCGCGAGAACACCGGGGAGCTGTTTTTT | CASSYSRRENTGELFF
TRBD2 | TRBJ2-5 | TRBV7-3 | . | TGTGCCAGCAGCTCCAAGCGGGGGGGCCTCGAGACCCAGTACTTC | CASSSKRGGLETQYF
TRBD1 | TRBJ2-2 | TRBV5-1 | . | TGCGCCAGCAGCTTCTCCGGGACAGGAGTCGGGGAGCTGTTTTTT | CASSFSGTGVGELFF
TRBD1 | TRBJ2-7 | TRBV9 | . | TGTGCCAGCAGCGTCAGGGACAGGGCCCACGAGCAGTACTTC | CASSVRDRAHEQYF
. | TRBJ2-7 | TRBV5-1 | few | TGCGCCAGCAGCTTCGGGACAAGCTACGAGCAGTACTTC | CASSFGTSYEQYF
. | TRBJ1-5 | TRBV4-1 | . | TGCGCCAGCAGCCCCCCCCGTAGAGAATATGATAGCAATCAGCCCCAGCATTTT | CASSPPRREYDSNQPQHF
TRBD2 | TRBJ2-7 | TRBV5-3 | . | TGTGCCAGAAGCTTGAGGCGAATCCTACTAGCGGGGGTGGGCGAGCAGTACTTC | CARSLRRILLAGVGEQYF
. | TRBJ1-2 | TRBV5-1 | . | TGCGCCAGCAGCTTGGTCGCGGGTTTGCCGCAAGGCTACACCTTC | CASSLVAGLPQGYTF
TRBD1 | TRBJ2-7 | TRBV18 | . | TGTGCCAGCTCACCCGGGACAGCACGCTACGAGCAGTACTTC | CASSPGTARYEQYF
. | TRBJ1-2 | TRBV9 | . | TGTGCCAGCAGCAACCTGGCAGGGAGGGGCTACACCTTC | CASSNLAGRGYTF
TRBD1 | TRBJ2-7 | TRBV7-2 | few | TGTGCCAGCAGCCCAAAGACAGGGGACTACGAGCAGTACTTC | CASSPKTGDYEQYF
. | TRBJ2-2 | TRBV9 | . | TGTGCCAGCAGCTCCCCCGCTAGGCAGAGAGACACCGGGGAGCTGTTTTTT | CASSSPARQRDTGELFF
TRBD1 | TRBJ1-4 | TRBV12-3/TRBV12-4 | . | TGTGCCAGCGGACGGACAGGGTTTGAAAAACTGTTTTTT | CASGRTGFEKLFF
TRBD1 | TRBJ2-5 | TRBV4-1 | . | TGCGCCAGCAGCGGGACAGGCAAACAAGAGACCCAGTACTTC | CASSGTGKQETQYF
. | TRBJ2-3 | TRBV11-2 | . | TGTGCCAGCAGCGCCTGGGGAACAGCGGCCACAGATACGCAGTATTTT | CASSAWGTAATDTQYF
. | TRBJ2-3 | TRBV6-5 | . | TGTGCCAGCAGTTACTGGCAGAGCACAGATACGCAGTATTTT | CASSYWQSTDTQYF
. | TRBJ2-2 | TRBV14 | . | TGTGCCAGCCACGAGGGTTCCCTAGACGGGGAGCTGTTTTTT | CASHEGSLDGELFF
TRBD1 | TRBJ1-1 | TRBV6-4 | . | TGTGCCAGCAGTGAACAACCCGACAGGGGTGAAGCTTTCTTT | CASSEQPDRGEAFF
TRBD1 | TRBJ2-1 | TRBV11-3 | . | TGTGCCAGCAGCACACCGGGACAGGGGATCAATGAGCAGTTCTTC | CASSTPGQGINEQFF
TRBD1 | TRBJ1-2 | TRBV7-2 | . | TGTGCCAGCAACGCGGGACAGGGGGCGCGTGATGGCTACACCTTC | CASNAGQGARDGYTF
. | TRBJ1-1 | TRBV5-8 | . | TGTGCCAGCAGCTCTGGACAGCACCACACTGAAGCTTTCTTT | CASSSGQHHTEAFF
. | TRBJ1-4 | TRBV13 | once | TGTGCCAGCAGCGAGCGACAGAATGAAAAACTGTTTTTT | CASSERQNEKLFF
. | TRBJ2-1 | TRBV9 | . | TGTGCCAGCAGCGTAGGAAATATCGGAGGGGCCGTCGATGAGCAGTTCTTC | CASSVGNIGGAVDEQFF
TRBD1 | TRBJ2-2 | TRBV12-3/TRBV12-4 | once | TGTGCCAGCAGTGGGACAGTCGCCGGGGAGCTGTTTTTT | CASSGTVAGELFF
. | TRBJ1-4 | TRBV7-9 | . | TGTGCCAGCAGCTTAAGACAGGATAGTGAAAAACTGTTTTTT | CASSLRQDSEKLFF
TRBD2 | TRBJ2-1 | TRBV19 | . | TGTGCCAGTAGTAGGGAACTAGCGGGGGGCTCAGTTGAGCAGTTCTTC | CASSRELAGGSVEQFF
TRBD1 | TRBJ1-2 | TRBV3-1/TRBV3-2 | . | TGTGCCAGCAGCCAAGATGGCAGGGGGAATGGCTACACCTTC | CASSQDGRGNGYTF
. | TRBJ1-2 | TRBV16 | . | TGTGCCAGCAGCCAAAATTCTTACACCGCCGCCTTCGGCTACACCTTC | CASSQNSYTAAFGYTF
TRBD1 | TRBJ1-4 | TRBV6-1 | once | TGTGCCAGCAGTGAACAGGGGGGAAAACTGTTTTTT | CASSEQGGKLFF
TRBD2 | TRBJ2-1 | TRBV14 | . | TGTGCCAGCAGCCAGGCCCTAGCGGGGTCTTACAATGAGCAGTTCTTC | CASSQALAGSYNEQFF
. | TRBJ1-2 | TRBV27 | . | TGTGCCAGCAGTTTAATGGGGTTAGGGGGAAGTGACTATGGCTACACCTTC | CASSLMGLGGSDYGYTF
. | TRBJ1-4 | TRBV21-1 | . | . | CASSKWAVGSTNEKLFF
TRBD1 | TRBJ1-2 | TRBV3-1/TRBV3-2 | once | TGTGCCAGCAGCCAAGGCACAGGGGGCGCGTTGGTCTATGGCTACACCTTC | CASSQGTGGALVYGYTF
TRBD1 | TRBJ2-5 | TRBV5-1 | . | TGCGCCAGCAGCTTGTCTTTATTAGCCCGGGACAGGGGGCAGGGTGAGACCCAGTACTTC | CASSLSLLARDRGQGETQYF
. | TRBJ2-7 | TRBV19 | . | TGTGCCAGTAGCAACCCCGGGAGCTCCTACGAGCAGTACTTC | CASSNPGSSYEQYF
. | TRBJ1-6 | TRBV27 | . | TGTGCCAGCTTCGAGGGGGGGAATCGGAATTCACCCCTCCACTTT | CASFEGGNRNSPLHF
. | TRBJ1-1 | TRBV3-1/TRBV3-2 | few | TGTGCCAGCAGCCAGCCGGGGACAGAAGCTTTCTTT | CASSQPGTEAFF
TRBD1 | TRBJ1-1 | TRBV11-3 | . | TGTGCCAGCAGCCCCAACAGGGGGGCCGCCACTGAAGCTTTCTTT | CASSPNRGAATEAFF
. | TRBJ1-2 | TRBV19 | many | TGTGCCAGTCGGGGGGCGACTGGCTACACCTTC | CASRGATGYTF